This T cell receptor (beta chain) was observed in a study of blood T cell repertoires in COVID-19. CDR3 length: 15 amino acids. V was clipped by 0 bases and J by 3 bases; unmatched bases: 7. Germline-derived CDR1 and CDR2 are GTSNPN and SVGIG (reference sequence). Method: immunoSEQ multiplex PCR; TCRdb's copy keeps in-frame clones and lacks some. Of 170,000 or so clones listed, around 73% are singletons. The rearrangement links TRBV30 to TRBJ2-7; 8 bases are a match to TRBD2. The sequenced sample consisted of PBMCs or T cells enriched from blood (not recorded which). This TCR came from a woman in her forties or fifties who had recovered from COVID-19. DNA for the CDR3: TGTGCCTGGAGTGTCGGGGGGGGAAGTCTCTACGAGCAGTACTTC. It specifies CAWSVGGGSLYEQYF.